Sequencing of this TCR beta chain was carried out in a study of preoperative IRX-2 immunotherapy in early breast cancer. CDR1 is MNHGY, CDR2 SAAAGT, per germline. The germline V and J ends were trimmed by 0 bases and 7 bases, with 10 bases remaining between them. This CDR3 has 14 residues. TCRdb's table, derived via immunoSEQ multiplex PCR, lists solely in-frame clones and lacks some. The data show 20,000 to 30,000 clones, roughly four fifths seen once. The treatment: preoperative locoregional IRX-2 cytokine immunotherapy. Samples came from a phase Ib trial of preoperative locoregional IRX-2 cytokine immunotherapy.

The source of this sequence is a human donor with breast cancer. The chain carries TRBV6-8 and TRBJ2-1, with D tentatively TRBD1 (6 bases). The sample here was lymph node tissue, taken after IRX-2 immunotherapy. CDR3 region: CASSYSQGQNEQFF. CDR3 bases: TGTGCCAGCAGTTACTCTCAGGGGCAGAATGAGCAGTTCTTC.